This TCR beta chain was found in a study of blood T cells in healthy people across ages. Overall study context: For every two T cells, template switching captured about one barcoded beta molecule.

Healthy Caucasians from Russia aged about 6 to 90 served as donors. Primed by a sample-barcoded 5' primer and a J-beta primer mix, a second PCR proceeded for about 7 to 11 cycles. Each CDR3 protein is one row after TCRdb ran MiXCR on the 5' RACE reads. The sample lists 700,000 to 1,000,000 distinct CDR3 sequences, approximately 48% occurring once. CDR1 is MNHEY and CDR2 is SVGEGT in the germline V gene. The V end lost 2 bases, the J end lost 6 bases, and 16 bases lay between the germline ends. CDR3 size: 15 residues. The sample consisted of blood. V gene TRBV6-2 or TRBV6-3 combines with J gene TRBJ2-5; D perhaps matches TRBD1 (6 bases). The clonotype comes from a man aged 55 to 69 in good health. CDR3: CASSYGEGVRQTQYF. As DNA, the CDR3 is TGTGCCAGCAGTTACGGAGAGGGGGTTCGTCAGACCCAGTACTTC.